These 17 T cell receptor beta chains originate from one sample sequenced in a study of cytomegalovirus exposure and HLA in healthy donors. Using immunoSEQ multiplex PCR, the repertoire was profiled, and TCRdb retains in-frame clones only, with some absent. The data contain about 180,000 clones, 85% to 90% of them singletons. The sequenced sample was PBMCs. The receptor source for this set is a woman aged 25 to 45 in good health and CMV-seronegative.

The chain couples TRBV6-6 to TRBJ2-7, with a weak D call TRBD1 (6 bases). Germline CDR1 and CDR2: MNHNY and SVGAGI (reference sequence). V was clipped by 6 bases and J by 0 bases, with 15 bases between them. The CDR3 contains 15 residues. The DNA of the CDR3 is TGTGCCAGCAGACAGACAGGCGATAGCTCCTACGAGCAGTACTTC. Its protein is CASRQTGDSSYEQYF.

The CDR3 spells CAIRDLTGGPHEQYF. DNA of the CDR3: TGTGCCATCAGGGACTTGACAGGGGGCCCCCACGAGCAGTACTTC. The V gene is TRBV10-3, the J gene TRBJ2-7; 10 positions match TRBD1. CDR3 length equals 15 residues. Unmatched junction bases numbered 10, after V lost 6 bases and J lost 5 bases. The germline V gene has CDR1 ENHRY and CDR2 SYGVKD.

V gene TRBV6-5 combines with J gene TRBJ2-7, with 8 positions matching TRBD2. The CDR3 consists of 13 residues. V trimming: 8 bases; J trimming: 2 bases; junction bases outside the gene matches: 5. Looked up from germline, CDR1 is MNHEY and CDR2 is SVGAGI. The CDR3: CASGRAGAYEQYF. The DNA for the CDR3 is TGTGCCAGCGGGAGAGCGGGGGCCTACGAGCAGTACTTC.

This rearrangement joins TRBV29-1 to TRBJ1-2, with D possibly TRBD1 on 5 matching bases. Germline V CDR1 and CDR2: SQVTM, ANQGSEA. The CDR3 loop spans 13 amino acids. Trimming removed 3 bases at V and 0 bases at J, with 8 bases between. The CDR3 region has the DNA TGCAGCGTTGACGGGGGATCTAACTATGGCTACACCTTC. Its protein is CSVDGGSNYGYTF.

The genes are TRBV28 and TRBJ1-2, with 8 bases aligning to TRBD1. Germline V CDR1 and CDR2: MDHEN, SYDVKM. CDR3 length: 17 amino acids. The trim removed 7 bases at V and 3 bases at J, leaving 16 bases unmatched. The CDR3 DNA reads as TGTGCCAGCACCGAATTGGGGTTCCAGGGGGCACACTATGGCTACACCTTC. Translated, it gives CASTELGFQGAHYGYTF.

The V call is TRBV4-1, the J call TRBJ1-1; D uncertain. V lost 2 bases and J 4 bases, leaving 20 bases between the germline ends. Germline values: CDR1 MGHRA, CDR2 YSYEKL. The CDR3 covers 17 residues. CDR3 protein: CASSQQILGLVGTEAFF. The CDR3 DNA reads as TGCGCCAGCAGCCAACAAATACTAGGGCTAGTTGGCACTGAAGCTTTCTTT.

The rearrangement links TRBV5-1 to TRBJ2-1, with TRBD1 matching over 7 bases. The CDR3 is made up of 14 amino acids. V trimming: 0 bases; J trimming: 8 bases; junction bases outside the gene matches: 5. From germline, CDR1 is SGHRS and CDR2 YFSETQ. CDR3 bases: TGCGCCAGCAGCTTGGAAGCTAGGGGGCATGAGCAGTTCTTC. It encodes CASSLEARGHEQFF.

The rearrangement uses TRBV27 and TRBJ1-2; 7 nucleotides align to TRBD1. V dropped 2 bases and J dropped 2; count of bases not matched to a gene: 2. The CDR3 sequence is 14 residues long. Germline CDR1 reads MNHEY; CDR2 reads SMNVEV (reference sequence). This CDR3 is CASSLMGQNYGYTF. The DNA for the CDR3 is TGTGCCAGCAGTTTAATGGGACAGAACTATGGCTACACCTTC.

The chain has TRBV5-6 and TRBJ1-6; D remains unclear. The length of the CDR3 is 16 residues. Per germline, CDR1 SGHDT and CDR2 YYEEEE. V shed 4 bases and J shed 0 bases, with 11 bases lying between them. DNA for the CDR3: TGTGCCAGCAGCCTTAAACAAAGCTCCTATAATTCACCCCTCCACTTT. The encoded protein is CASSLKQSSYNSPLHF. The variable domain in full, with the rest retrieved from reference TRBV5-6 and TRBJ1-6, is DAGVTQSPTHLIKTRGQQVTLRCSPKSGHDTVSWYQQALGQGPQFIFQYYEEEERQRGNFPDRFSGHQFPNYSSELNVNALLLGDSALYLCASSLKQSSYNSPLHFGNGTRLTVT.

V gene TRBV7-9 combines with J gene TRBJ1-1, with TRBD1 identical over 9 bases. Germline-derived CDR1 and CDR2 are SEHNR and FQNEAQ (reference sequence). V shed 5 bases and J 5 bases; nucleotides not matched to a gene: 6. The CDR3 contains 14 residues. CDR3 sequence reads: CASSPDRGWTEAFF. The CDR3 DNA follows: TGTGCCAGCAGCCCCGACAGGGGGTGGACTGAAGCTTTCTTT.

The genes are TRBV7-2 and TRBJ1-3; a possible D gene is TRBD1 (5 bases). V lost 2 bases and J 2 bases, leaving 13 bases between the germline ends. Germline values: CDR1 SGHTA, CDR2 FQGNSA. The CDR3 runs 16 residues. Written as DNA, the CDR3 is TGTGCCAGCAGCTTATCCCCGGGGGACCCTGGAAACACCATATATTTT. As protein: CASSLSPGDPGNTIYF.

J is TRBJ2-3 and V is TRBV5-1, with D uncertain. CDR3 length: 14 amino acids. Germline CDR1 is SGHRS and CDR2 is YFSETQ. V was shortened by 0 bases and J by 0 bases, with 5 bases between the two germline ends. The CDR3 spells CASSLVASTDTQYF. As DNA, the CDR3 is TGCGCCAGCAGCTTGGTGGCTAGCACAGATACGCAGTATTTT.

The V and J genes are TRBV4-2 and TRBJ1-2; D ambiguous. V was cut by 0 bases and J by 0 bases, with 8 bases left in between. Germline CDR1 and CDR2: LGHNA and YNFKEQ. The CDR3 spans 15 residues. For the CDR3, the DNA is TGTGCCAGCAGCCAAGATTTGTTAACTAACTATGGCTACACCTTC. Its protein is CASSQDLLTNYGYTF.

The chain recombines TRBV18 with TRBJ2-7; 12 positions match TRBD1. The junction had 5 bases not matched to a gene; V was cut back by 5 bases and J by 0 bases. This CDR3 comprises 16 residues. CDR1 and CDR2 (germline): KGHSH, LQKENI. This chain's CDR3 is CASSRGTGGPSYEQYF. CDR3 bases: TGTGCCAGCTCAAGGGGGACAGGGGGCCCCTCCTACGAGCAGTACTTC.

The chain has TRBV29-1 and TRBJ2-3, with D maybe TRBD1 (5 bases). In germline, CDR1 is SQVTM, CDR2 ANQGSEA. This CDR3 contains 15 residues. The V gene lost 1 base and the J gene lost 0 bases, with 11 bases spanning the gap. Written as DNA, the CDR3 is TGCAGCGTTGAAGGGACACCTCGAAGCACAGATACGCAGTATTTT. Amino acid sequence: CSVEGTPRSTDTQYF.

CDR3 sequence: CASSRLDLLNSPLHF. The CDR3, as DNA: TGCGCCAGCAGCCGACTTGACTTACTTAATTCACCCCTCCACTTT. This chain links TRBV4-1 with TRBJ1-6; D is unresolved. From germline, CDR1 is MGHRA and CDR2 YSYEKL. The CDR3 runs to 15 residues. With 4 bases removed from V and 6 bases from J, the gap between germline ends came to 13 bases.

The chain couples TRBV9 to TRBJ1-3, with a possible D match to TRBD1 (5 bases). The germline CDR1 and CDR2 sequences are SGDLS and YYNGEE. V was pared by 2 bases and J by 0 bases, with 15 bases between. The CDR3 loop spans 17 amino acids. CDR3 nucleotide sequence: TGTGCCAGCAGCGTGGCAGGGAGGGCCGTCTCTGGAAACACCATATATTTT. As protein: CASSVAGRAVSGNTIYF.